This T cell receptor beta chain was found in a study of blood T cell repertoires in COVID-19 (dated by TCRdb to about 2020). Turning to the overall study: Samples covering the acute and convalescent phases of COVID-19 were provided by collaborators in the United States, Italy and Spain. The sample metadata nearly always contained a de-identified subject ID, COVID-19 status, age in years and sex. A freely available public database, intended as a resource for researchers studying the immune response to SARS-CoV-2, is where the repertoires were released. The samples were drawn from the first 160 participants of the ongoing ImmuneRACE study and from over 950 subjects provided by 6 global collaborators. Where available, HLA class I and class II types were taken from metadata supplied by the sample provider and were not determined by assay-based typing. Deeply sampled blood TCRbeta repertoires from subjects exposed to, actively infected with, or recovered from COVID-19 were included in the dataset. The prospective study material was composed of cDNA or gDNA derived from T cells, B-cell-depleted T cells, or PBMCs. General study outcomes and caveats: The amount of clinical and demographic metadata varied by source and participant and was provided uncurated.

The collaborating institutions used their own protocols to collect whole blood in K2EDTA tubes. Collaborator samples were shipped for TCRbeta analysis as frozen whole blood, isolated PBMCs, or DNA extracted from either sample type. The immunoSEQ Assay, a bias-controlled multiplex PCR, was used to amplify TCRbeta CDR3 regions from genomic DNA. As for how the authors treated the data: The number of nucleated cells in each sample was estimated by amplification of reference gene primers within the assay. Sequence reads were collapsed and filtered to measure the absolute abundance of every unique TCRbeta CDR3 rearrangement. Productive Simpson clonality was computed per sample as the square root of Simpson's diversity index over productive rearrangements. TCRdb holds this immuneACCESS table with in-frame rearrangements only. Some clones are missing; in checked studies, unresolved V genes explain under half, and the rest has no known cause. V and J calls and clone size are given by that table; D and trimming were obtained from the DNA. This sample gives approximately 230,000 clones in total; roughly 80% of them show up just once. The ten most abundant clones make up approximately 20% of the sample.

The germline V gene (reference sequence) gives CDR1 as LNHNV and CDR2 as YYDKDF. From V the trimming removes 4 bases and from J it removes 7 bases, while the gene matches leave 5 bases of the junction unaccounted for. From cysteine to phenylalanine, the CDR3 is 13 amino acids long. The read is trimmed to its CDR3 DNA, 39 bases read in frame from base 1. A note on this clone: Its recognized antigen is unknown. Per-base quality was not reported, and no clone a single base away is much larger than it.

Input material: peripheral blood. The TCR originated in a man aged 25 to 40 with active or convalescent COVID-19. The chain is assembled from TRBV15 and TRBJ1-1, and TRBD1 aligns with 8 junction nucleotides. CDR3 reads: CATSTYGQGEAFF. The DNA is TGTGCCACCAGCACTTACGGACAGGGTGAAGCTTTCTTT.